These 9 T cell receptor beta chains share one sample of origin, sequenced in a study of blood T cells in healthy people across ages. Primers used in a second PCR of roughly 6 to 11 cycles were a sample-barcoded 5' primer and a J-beta primer mix. TCRdb fed the 5' RACE reads into MiXCR, producing one record per CDR3 protein. The table has about 970,000 distinct CDR3 sequences, just over 50% seen once. The sequencing input was blood. These receptors were taken from a woman aged 60-75 years in good health.

The gene calls are TRBV24-1 and TRBJ2-3; 8 nucleotides align to TRBD1. Germline CDR1 KGHDR, CDR2 SFDVKD. Unmatched junction bases numbered 2, after V lost 4 bases and J lost 0 bases. The CDR3 length is 15 residues. CDR3 region: CATSERTGSTDTQYF. The CDR3 DNA reads TGTGCCACCAGTGAAAGGACAGGGAGCACAGATACGCAGTATTTT.

The V gene is TRBV5-6, the J gene TRBJ2-5; D call uncertain. This CDR3 contains 14 residues. The V gene's germline CDR1 is SGHDT and CDR2 YYEEEE. Trimming stripped 4 bases from V and 2 bases from J, with 12 bases between. The CDR3 reads CASSVIQAQETQYF. The CDR3 DNA is TGTGCCAGCAGCGTGATCCAGGCTCAAGAGACCCAGTACTTC. The full variable domain, completed using reference TRBV5-6 and TRBJ2-5, is DAGVTQSPTHLIKTRGQQVTLRCSPKSGHDTVSWYQQALGQGPQFIFQYYEEEERQRGNFPDRFSGHQFPNYSSELNVNALLLGDSALYLCASSVIQAQETQYFGPGTRLLVL.

V and J are TRBV27 and TRBJ2-6; no clear D. Germline CDR1 reads MNHEY; CDR2 reads SMNVEV (reference sequence). This CDR3 comprises 16 residues. Trimming stripped 1 base from V and 0 bases from J, with 7 bases between. The CDR3 DNA reads TGTGCCAGCAGTTTATTCTCCTCCTCTGGGGCCAACGTCCTGACTTTC. This gives the protein CASSLFSSSGANVLTF.

The V and J genes are TRBV5-6 and TRBJ2-7; tentative D call: TRBD2 (5 bases). Germline V lookup: CDR1 SGHDT, CDR2 YYEEEE. The CDR3 has 15 residues. V lost 0 bases to trimming and J lost 3 bases, with 13 bases between them. CDR3 loop: CASSLVASGGYEQYF. The CDR3 DNA is TGTGCCAGCAGCTTGGTAGCGTCTGGCGGCTACGAGCAGTACTTC.

This clonotype has only a few counts. This sequence joins TRBV12-3 or TRBV12-4 and TRBJ2-4; D tentatively reads TRBD1 or TRBD2 (5 bases each). V was trimmed by 6 bases and J by 5 bases, leaving 11 bases between them. The CDR3 covers 13 residues. CDR3 coding DNA: TGTGCCAGCAGGGAGCGGACACAAAACATTCAGTACTTC. Residues: CASRERTQNIQYF.

The chain links TRBV4-1 to TRBJ1-5; D ambiguous. This CDR3 is 13 amino acids long. V was shortened by 1 base and J by 7 bases, with 8 bases between the two germline ends. CDR1 and CDR2 (germline): MGHRA, YSYEKL. For the CDR3, the DNA is TGCGCCAGCAGCCAAGGTACGGTACAGCCCCAGCATTTT. Its translation: CASSQGTVQPQHF.

V and J are TRBV12-3 or TRBV12-4 and TRBJ1-5, with TRBD1 as a possible D gene (5 bases). This CDR3 has 15 amino acids. Trimming stripped 1 base from V and 3 bases from J, with 10 bases between. The CDR3 coding sequence is TGTGCCAGCAGTTTAGGCGTACAGGTCAATCAGCCCCAGCATTTT. It encodes CASSLGVQVNQPQHF.

The chain carries TRBV5-5 and TRBJ1-2; D remains unclear. V was shortened by 0 bases and J by 0 bases, with 9 bases between the two germline ends. The CDR3 is made up of 15 amino acids. The germline V gene encodes CDR1 SGHKS and CDR2 YYEKEE (reference sequence). As DNA, the CDR3 is TGTGCCAGCAGCTTGGGGCCGGCCCCTAACTATGGCTACACCTTC. Protein product: CASSLGPAPNYGYTF.

This chain links TRBV4-1 with TRBJ2-5; TRBD2 is a possible D gene (5 bases). CDR3 length: 14 amino acids. V lost 4 bases to trimming and J lost 5 bases, with 14 bases between them. Per the germline V gene, CDR1 is MGHRA and CDR2 is YSYEKL. The CDR3 nucleotides read TGCGCCAGCAGCCGACCCTTGAGAGGGGAGACCCAGTACTTC. This gives the protein CASSRPLRGETQYF.